Below, one T cell receptor beta chain is given with its context. Its antigen is currently unknown. This CDR3 spans 12 amino acids. The V segment lost 4 bases and the J segment 5 bases; nucleotides outside the gene matches: 1. Libraries were prepared by immunoSEQ multiplex PCR; TCRdb keeps only in-frame clonotypes and omits some of them. The profile shows roughly 140,000 clones, roughly 92% of them singletons. The sample comes from a study of T cell responses to AZD1222 COVID-19 vaccine. Study observations and caveats: Clonal diversity was possibly underestimated, and white British individuals and females predominated among donors.

The gene calls are TRBV12-3 or TRBV12-4 and TRBJ2-7, with 8 bases matching TRBD2. The sequenced sample was peripheral blood, obtained on day 0 of AZD1222 vaccination. This receptor was taken from an adult in good health. The CDR3 region is CASSSGGDEQYV. CDR3 nucleotide sequence: TGTGCCAGCAGTTCGGGAGGGGACGAGCAGTACGTC.